This TCR beta chain was captured in a study of blood T cell repertoires in COVID-19. Study overall: Acute and convalescent COVID-19 specimens originated in the United States, Italy and Spain. In each case, the material was cDNA or gDNA derived from T cells, B-cell-depleted T cells, or PBMCs.

In the authors' methods: Cell counts per sample came from amplifying reference gene primers. Profiled with immunoSEQ multiplex PCR; TCRdb holds only in-frame clones, not every one. V and J calls plus clone size are reproduced from that table; the DNA served to infer D and trimming. The table lists roughly 150,000 clones, 80% to 90% of them singletons. The sequenced sample consisted of peripheral blood. This receptor was obtained from a woman between 40 and 50 years old with acute or convalescent COVID-19.

For the CDR3, the DNA is TGTGCCAGCAGTGTTGGCAGTAACTATGGCTACACCTTC. This sequence encodes CASSVGSNYGYTF. The chain combines TRBV2 with TRBJ1-2; D not certain. Germline values: CDR1 SNHLY, CDR2 FYNNEI. V gave up 4 bases and J gave up 1 base, with 7 bases separating them. The CDR3 runs to 13 residues. The whole variable domain, filled in from reference TRBV2 and TRBJ1-2, reads EPEVTQTPSHQVTQMGQEVILRCVPISNHLYFYWYRQILGQKVEFLVSFYNNEISEKSEIFDDQFSVERPDGSNFTLKIRSTKLEDSAMYFCASSVGSNYGYTFGSGTRLTVV.